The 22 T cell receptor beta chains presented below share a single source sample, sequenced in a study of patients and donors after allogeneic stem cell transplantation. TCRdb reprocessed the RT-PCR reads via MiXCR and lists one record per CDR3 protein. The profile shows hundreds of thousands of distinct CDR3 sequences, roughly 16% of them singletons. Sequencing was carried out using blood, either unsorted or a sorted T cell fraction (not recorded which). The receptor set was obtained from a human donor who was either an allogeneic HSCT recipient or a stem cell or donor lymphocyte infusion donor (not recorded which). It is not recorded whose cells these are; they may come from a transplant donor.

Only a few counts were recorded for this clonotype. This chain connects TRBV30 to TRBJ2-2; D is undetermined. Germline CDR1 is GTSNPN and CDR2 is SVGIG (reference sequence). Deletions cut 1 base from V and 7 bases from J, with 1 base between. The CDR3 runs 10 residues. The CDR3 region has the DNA TGTGCCTGGAGTGGCGGGGAGCTGTTTTTT. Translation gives CAWSGGELFF.

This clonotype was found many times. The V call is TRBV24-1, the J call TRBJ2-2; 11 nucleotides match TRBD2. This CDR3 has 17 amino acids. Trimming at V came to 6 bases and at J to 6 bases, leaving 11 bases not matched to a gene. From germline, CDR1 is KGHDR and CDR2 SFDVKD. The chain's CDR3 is CATSSSLLAGEAGELFF. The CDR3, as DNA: TGTGCCACCAGTTCATCACTACTAGCGGGAGAGGCCGGGGAGCTGTTTTTT.

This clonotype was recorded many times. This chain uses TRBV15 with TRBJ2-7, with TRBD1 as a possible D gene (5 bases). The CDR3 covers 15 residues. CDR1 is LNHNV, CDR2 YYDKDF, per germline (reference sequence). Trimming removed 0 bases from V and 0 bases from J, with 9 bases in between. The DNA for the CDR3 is TGTGCCACCAGCAGAGATCGGACATACTCCTACGAGCAGTACTTC. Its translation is CATSRDRTYSYEQYF.

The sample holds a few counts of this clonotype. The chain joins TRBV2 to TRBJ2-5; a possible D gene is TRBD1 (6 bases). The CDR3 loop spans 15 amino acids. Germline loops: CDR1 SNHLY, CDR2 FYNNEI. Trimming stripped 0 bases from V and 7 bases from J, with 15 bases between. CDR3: CASSEARGGVGTQYF. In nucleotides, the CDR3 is TGTGCCAGCAGTGAAGCTAGAGGGGGAGTGGGGACCCAGTACTTC.

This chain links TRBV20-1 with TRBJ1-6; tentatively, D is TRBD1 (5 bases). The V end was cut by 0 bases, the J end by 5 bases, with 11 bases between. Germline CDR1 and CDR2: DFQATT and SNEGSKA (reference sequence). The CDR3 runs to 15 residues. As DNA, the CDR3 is TGCAGTGCTAGAGAGTCAGGGCTAGATAATTCACCCCTCCACTTT. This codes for CSARESGLDNSPLHF.

In DNA form, the CDR3 reads TGTGCCAGCTCACCAGGAGGGCCGACCACCGGGGAGCTGTTTTTT. Translating gives CASSPGGPTTGELFF. The V and J genes are TRBV18 and TRBJ2-2; maybe TRBD2 (6 bases). Germline-derived CDR1 and CDR2 are KGHSH and LQKENI. This CDR3 is built from 15 residues. V dropped 2 bases and J dropped 4 bases, with 11 bases sitting between them.

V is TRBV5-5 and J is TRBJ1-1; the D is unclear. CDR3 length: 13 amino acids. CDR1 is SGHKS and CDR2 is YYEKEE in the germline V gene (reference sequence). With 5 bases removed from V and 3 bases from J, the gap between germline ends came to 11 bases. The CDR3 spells CASSLPSYTEAFF. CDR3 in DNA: TGTGCCAGCAGTCTGCCCAGTTACACTGAAGCTTTCTTT.

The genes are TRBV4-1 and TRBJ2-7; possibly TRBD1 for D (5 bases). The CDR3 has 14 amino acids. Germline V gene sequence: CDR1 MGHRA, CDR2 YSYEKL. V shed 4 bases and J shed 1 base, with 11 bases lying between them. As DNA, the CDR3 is TGCGCCAGCAGCCCCTGGGGCCTATCCTACGAGCAGTACTTC. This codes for CASSPWGLSYEQYF.

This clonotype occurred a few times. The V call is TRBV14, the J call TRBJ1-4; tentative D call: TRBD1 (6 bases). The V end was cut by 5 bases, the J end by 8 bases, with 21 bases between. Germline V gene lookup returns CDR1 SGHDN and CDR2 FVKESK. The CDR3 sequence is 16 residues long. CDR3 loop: CASSTYYRALYEKLFF. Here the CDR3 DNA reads TGTGCCAGCAGCACCTACTACAGGGCCCTGTACGAAAAACTGTTTTTT.

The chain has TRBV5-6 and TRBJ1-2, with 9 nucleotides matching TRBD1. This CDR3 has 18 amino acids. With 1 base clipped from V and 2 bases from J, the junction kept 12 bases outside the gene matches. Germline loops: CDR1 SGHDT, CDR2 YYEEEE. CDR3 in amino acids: CASSLRRDRERSNYGYTF. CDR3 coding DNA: TGTGCCAGCAGCTTGCGTCGGGACAGGGAACGATCAAACTATGGCTACACCTTC.

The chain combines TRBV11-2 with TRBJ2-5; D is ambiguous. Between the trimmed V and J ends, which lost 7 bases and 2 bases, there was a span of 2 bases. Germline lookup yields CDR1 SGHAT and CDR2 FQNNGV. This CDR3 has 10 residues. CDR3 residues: CASTQETQYF. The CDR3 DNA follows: TGTGCCAGCACACAAGAGACCCAGTACTTC.

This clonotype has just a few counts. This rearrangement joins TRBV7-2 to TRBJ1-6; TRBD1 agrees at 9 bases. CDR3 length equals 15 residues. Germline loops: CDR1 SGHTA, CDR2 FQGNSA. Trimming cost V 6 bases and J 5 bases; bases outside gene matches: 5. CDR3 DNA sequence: TGTGCCAGCAGAGCGGACAGGGGAAATAATTCACCCCTCCACTTT. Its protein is CASRADRGNNSPLHF.

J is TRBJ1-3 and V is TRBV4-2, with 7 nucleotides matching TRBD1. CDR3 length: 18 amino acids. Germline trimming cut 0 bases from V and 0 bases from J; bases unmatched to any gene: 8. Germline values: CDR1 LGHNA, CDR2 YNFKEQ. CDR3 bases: TGTGCCAGCAGCCAAGATTGGCAGGGGGGGATCTCTGGAAACACCATATATTTT. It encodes CASSQDWQGGISGNTIYF.

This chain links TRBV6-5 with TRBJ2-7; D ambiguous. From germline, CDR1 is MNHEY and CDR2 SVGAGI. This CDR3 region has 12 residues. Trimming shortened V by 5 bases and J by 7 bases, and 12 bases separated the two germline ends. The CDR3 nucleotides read TGTGCCAGCAGTGGACCCTTCGGGGAGCAGTACTTC. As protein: CASSGPFGEQYF.

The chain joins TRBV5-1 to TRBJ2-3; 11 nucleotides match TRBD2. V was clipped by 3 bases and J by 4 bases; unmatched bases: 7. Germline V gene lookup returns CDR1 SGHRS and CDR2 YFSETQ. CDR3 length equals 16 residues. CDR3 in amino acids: CASSWEGLAASDTQYF. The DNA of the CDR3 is TGCGCCAGCAGCTGGGAGGGACTAGCGGCTTCAGATACGCAGTATTTT.

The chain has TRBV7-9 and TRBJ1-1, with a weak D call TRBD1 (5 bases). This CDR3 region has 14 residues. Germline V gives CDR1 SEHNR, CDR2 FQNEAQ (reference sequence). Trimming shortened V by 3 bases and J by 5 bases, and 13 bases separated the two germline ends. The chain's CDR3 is CASSLIKGVTEAFF. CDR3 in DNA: TGTGCCAGCAGCTTGATTAAAGGGGTAACTGAAGCTTTCTTT. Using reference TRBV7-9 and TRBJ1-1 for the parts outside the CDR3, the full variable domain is DTGVSQNPRHKITKRGQNVTFRCDPISEHNRLYWYRQTLGQGPEFLTYFQNEAQLEKSRLLSDRFSAERPKGSFSTLEIQRTEQGDSAMYLCASSLIKGVTEAFFGQGTRLTVV.

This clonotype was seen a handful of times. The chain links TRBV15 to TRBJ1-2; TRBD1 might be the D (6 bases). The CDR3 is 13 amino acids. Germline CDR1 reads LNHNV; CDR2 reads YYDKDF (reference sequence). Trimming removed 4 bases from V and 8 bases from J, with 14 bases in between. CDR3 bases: TGTGCCACCAGCATTACTCTTACAGGGGGCTACACCTTC. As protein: CATSITLTGGYTF. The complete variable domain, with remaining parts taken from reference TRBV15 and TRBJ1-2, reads DAMVIQNPRYQVTQFGKPVTLSCSQTLNHNVMYWYQQKSSQAPKLLFHYYDKDFNNEADTPDNFQSRRPNTSFCFLDIRSPGLGDTAMYLCATSITLTGGYTFGSGTRLTVV.

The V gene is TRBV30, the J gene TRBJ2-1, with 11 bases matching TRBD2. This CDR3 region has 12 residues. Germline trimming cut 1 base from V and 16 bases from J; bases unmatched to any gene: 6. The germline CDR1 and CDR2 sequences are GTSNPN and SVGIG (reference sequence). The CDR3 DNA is TGTGCCTGGAGTGGTACCGGGACTAGCGGTTTCTTC. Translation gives CAWSGTGTSGFF.

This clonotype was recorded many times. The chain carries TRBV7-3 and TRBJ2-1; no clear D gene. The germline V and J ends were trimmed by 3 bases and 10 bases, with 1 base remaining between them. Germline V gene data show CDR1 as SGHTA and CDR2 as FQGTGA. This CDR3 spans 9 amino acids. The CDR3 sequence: CASSLEQFF. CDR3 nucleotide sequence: TGTGCCAGCAGCTTGGAGCAGTTCTTC.

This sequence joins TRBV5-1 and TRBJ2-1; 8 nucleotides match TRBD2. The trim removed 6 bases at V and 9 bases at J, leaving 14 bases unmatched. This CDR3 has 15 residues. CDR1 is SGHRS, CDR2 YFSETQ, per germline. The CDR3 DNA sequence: TGCGCCAGCAAGACCTTGGCGGGAGGCCGGTTTGAGCAGTTCTTC. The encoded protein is CASKTLAGGRFEQFF.

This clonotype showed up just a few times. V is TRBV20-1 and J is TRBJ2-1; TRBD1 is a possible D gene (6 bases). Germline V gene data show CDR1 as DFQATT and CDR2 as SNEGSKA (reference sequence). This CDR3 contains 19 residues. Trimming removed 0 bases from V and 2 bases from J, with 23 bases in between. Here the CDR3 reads CSARDKVENYRDPYNEQFF. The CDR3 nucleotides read TGCAGTGCTAGAGATAAGGTGGAGAATTACAGGGATCCCTACAATGAGCAGTTCTTC.

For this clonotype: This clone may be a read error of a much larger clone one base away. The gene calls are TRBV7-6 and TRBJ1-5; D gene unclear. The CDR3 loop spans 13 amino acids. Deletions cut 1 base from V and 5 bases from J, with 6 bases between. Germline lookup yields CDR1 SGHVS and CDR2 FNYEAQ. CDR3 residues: CASSLERDQPQHF. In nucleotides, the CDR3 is TGTGCCAGCAGCTTAGAACGAGATCAGCCCCAGCATTTT. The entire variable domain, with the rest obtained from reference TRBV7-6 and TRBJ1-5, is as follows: GAGVSQSPRYKVTKRGQDVALRCDPISGHVSLYWYRQALGQGPEFLTYFNYEAQQDKSGLPNDRFSAERPEGSISTLTIQRTEQRDSAMYRCASSLERDQPQHFGDGTRLSIL.